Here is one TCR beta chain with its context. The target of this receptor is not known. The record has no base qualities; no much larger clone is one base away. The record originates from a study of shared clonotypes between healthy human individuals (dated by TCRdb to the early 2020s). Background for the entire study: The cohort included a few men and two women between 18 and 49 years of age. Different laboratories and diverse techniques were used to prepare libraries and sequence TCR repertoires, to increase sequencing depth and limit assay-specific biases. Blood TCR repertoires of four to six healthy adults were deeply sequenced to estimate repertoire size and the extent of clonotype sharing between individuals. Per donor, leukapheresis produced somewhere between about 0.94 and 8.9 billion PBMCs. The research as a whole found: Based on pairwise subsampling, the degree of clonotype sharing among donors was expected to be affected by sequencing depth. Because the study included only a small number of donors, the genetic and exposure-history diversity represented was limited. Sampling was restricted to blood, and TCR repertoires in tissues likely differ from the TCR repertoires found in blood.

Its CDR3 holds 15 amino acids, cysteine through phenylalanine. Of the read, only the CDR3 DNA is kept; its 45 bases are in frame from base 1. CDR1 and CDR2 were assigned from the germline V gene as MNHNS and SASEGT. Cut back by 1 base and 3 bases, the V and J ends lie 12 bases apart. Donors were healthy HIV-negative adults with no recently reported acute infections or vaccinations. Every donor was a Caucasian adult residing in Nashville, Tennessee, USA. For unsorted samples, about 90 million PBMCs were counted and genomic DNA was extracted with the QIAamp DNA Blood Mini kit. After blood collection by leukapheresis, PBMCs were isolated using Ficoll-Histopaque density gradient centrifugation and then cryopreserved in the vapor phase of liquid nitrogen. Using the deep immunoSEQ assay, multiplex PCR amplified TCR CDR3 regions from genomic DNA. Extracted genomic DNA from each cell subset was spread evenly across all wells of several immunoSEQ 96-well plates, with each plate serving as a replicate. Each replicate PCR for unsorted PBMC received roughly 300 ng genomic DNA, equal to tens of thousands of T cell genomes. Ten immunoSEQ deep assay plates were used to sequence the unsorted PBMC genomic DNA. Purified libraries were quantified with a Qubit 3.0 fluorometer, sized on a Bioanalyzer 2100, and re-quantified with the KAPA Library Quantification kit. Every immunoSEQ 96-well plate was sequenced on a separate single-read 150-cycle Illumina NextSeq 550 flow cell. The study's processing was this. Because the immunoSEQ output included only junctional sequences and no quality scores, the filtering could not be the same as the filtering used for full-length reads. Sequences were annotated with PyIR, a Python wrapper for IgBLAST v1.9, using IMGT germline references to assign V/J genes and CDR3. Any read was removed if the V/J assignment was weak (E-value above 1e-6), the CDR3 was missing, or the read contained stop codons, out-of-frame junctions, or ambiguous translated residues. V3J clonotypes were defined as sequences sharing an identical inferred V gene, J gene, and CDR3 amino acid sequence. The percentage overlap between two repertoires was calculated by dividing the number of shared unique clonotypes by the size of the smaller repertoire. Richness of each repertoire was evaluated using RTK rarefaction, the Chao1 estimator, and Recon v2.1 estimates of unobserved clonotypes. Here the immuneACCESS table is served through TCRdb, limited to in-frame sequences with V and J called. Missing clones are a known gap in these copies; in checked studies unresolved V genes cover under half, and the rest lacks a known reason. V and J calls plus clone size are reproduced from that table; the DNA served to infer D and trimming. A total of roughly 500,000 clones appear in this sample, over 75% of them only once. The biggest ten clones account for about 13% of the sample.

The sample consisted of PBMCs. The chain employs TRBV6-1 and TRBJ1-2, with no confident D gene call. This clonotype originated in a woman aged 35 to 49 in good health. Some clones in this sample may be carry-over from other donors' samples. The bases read TGTGCCAGCAGTGAAGAATGGTTTCCCTACTATGGCTACACCTTC. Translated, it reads CASSEEWFPYYGYTF.